Listed below are T cell receptor beta chains from one sample, sequenced in a study of T-cell reconstitution after alpha-beta-depleted transplantation in children. TCRdb analysed the PCR reads with MiXCR anew, one entry per CDR3 protein. The sample shows about a million distinct CDR3 sequences, around 30% of them seen only once. Sequencing used PBMCs, mostly from graft donor cells, obtained 360 days after TCRalphabeta/CD19-depleted stem cell transplant. The receptors originated from a boy in the first two years of life who had a stem cell transplant for SCID, so the T cells may come from the graft donor. The CDR3 runs from the conserved cysteine through the conserved F or W. Clone size appears in some rows only: once, few, many, or a class for an expanded clone.

TRBV18	few	TRBJ1-1	CASSPDQGLNTEAFF
TRBV29-1	NA	TRBJ2-7	CSTSSGSTYEQYF
TRBV20-1	few	TRBJ2-2	CSAPSGRAAAGELFF
TRBV15	NA	TRBJ2-1	CATSRDLTVSYNEQFF
TRBV12-3/TRBV12-4	NA	TRBJ1-4	CASKIRQGSGEKLFF
TRBV6-5	NA	TRBJ1-2	CASSSPPGNKAYGYTF
TRBV5-1	few	TRBJ2-5	CASTRGPNQETQYF
TRBV10-3	NA	TRBJ2-3	CAIGSGTSGGAPVDTQYF
TRBV4-1	NA	TRBJ2-5	CASSQDPGGVETQYF
TRBV12-3/TRBV12-4	few	TRBJ2-2	CASSGRTSFGITGELFF
TRBV29-1	NA	TRBJ2-1	CSVNLINYNEQFF
TRBV4-1	NA	TRBJ2-7	CASVTLASGHSYEQYF
TRBV7-8	few	TRBJ2-2	CASSSPLGGELFF
TRBV9	NA	TRBJ1-1	CASSVHPSTDLTNTEAFF
TRBV20-1	few	TRBJ2-1	CSAPARAINNEQFF
TRBV4-1	NA	TRBJ2-5	CASSQEGGGGAETQYF
TRBV4-2	few	TRBJ2-2	CASSQGLLSSGELFF
TRBV5-1	few	TRBJ2-1	CASSLDAGVTYEQFF
TRBV7-8	NA	TRBJ1-4	CASSLPDWDVEKLFF
TRBV6-1	few	TRBJ1-2	CASRRTASSYGYTF
TRBV3-1	few	TRBJ2-7	CASSPDSLSGYEQYF
TRBV5-1	NA	TRBJ2-3	CASSSTAGQDTQYF
TRBV7-2	NA	TRBJ2-1	CASSHASLAGGYNEQFF
TRBV19	NA	TRBJ2-7	CASQDLLTYEQYF
TRBV5-1	few	TRBJ1-1	CASSLQGRSGAFF
TRBV5-5	NA	TRBJ2-5	CASSFRVKQETQYF
TRBV19	NA	TRBJ2-2	CASSRGLVTGELFF
TRBV6-5	NA	TRBJ2-4	CASSYSEPDRAAKNIQYF
TRBV12-3/TRBV12-4	once	TRBJ2-1	CASSSAPGRRYNEQFF
TRBV2	few	TRBJ2-7	CASTLGLGSYEQYF
TRBV5-1	many	TRBJ2-1	CASSLGRGATPYDEQFF
TRBV18	NA	TRBJ2-1	CASSPPRDRGYNEQFF
TRBV19	NA	TRBJ2-5	CASSMRPARYQETQYF
TRBV4-1	NA	TRBJ2-1	CASSQPSGGLKYNEQFF
TRBV5-5	NA	TRBJ2-7	CASSFSGGNSYEQYF
TRBV9	NA	TRBJ2-1	CASSPDTDSYNEQFF
TRBV10-3	NA	TRBJ2-1	CAIRGKTSGPYNEQFF
TRBV20-1	few	TRBJ2-5	CSARDLLGRTESETQYF
TRBV5-4	NA	TRBJ2-3	CASRRSGDTQYF
TRBV3-1	few	TRBJ2-6	CASSARPGQSSSGANVLTF